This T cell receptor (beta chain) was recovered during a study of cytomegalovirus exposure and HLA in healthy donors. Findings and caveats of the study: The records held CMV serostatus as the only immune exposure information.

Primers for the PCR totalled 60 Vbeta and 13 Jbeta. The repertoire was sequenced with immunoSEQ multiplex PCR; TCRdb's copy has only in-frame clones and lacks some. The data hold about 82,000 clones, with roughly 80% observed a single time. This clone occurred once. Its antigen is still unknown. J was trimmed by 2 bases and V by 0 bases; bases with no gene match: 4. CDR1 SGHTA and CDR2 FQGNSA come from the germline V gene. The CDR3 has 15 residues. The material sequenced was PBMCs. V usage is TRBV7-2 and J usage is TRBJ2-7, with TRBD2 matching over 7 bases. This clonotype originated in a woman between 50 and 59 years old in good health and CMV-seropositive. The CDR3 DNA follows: TGTGCCAGCAGCTTAGCGGCGGGAGAGGCCTACGAGCAGTACTTC. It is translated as CASSLAAGEAYEQYF. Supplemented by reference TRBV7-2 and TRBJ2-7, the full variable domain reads GAGVSQSPSNKVTEKGKDVELRCDPISGHTALYWYRQSLGQGLEFLIYFQGNSAPDKSGLPSDRFSAERTGGSVSTLTIQRTQQEDSAVYLCASSLAAGEAYEQYFGPGTRLTVT.